This T cell receptor (beta chain) was found in a study of OX40 agonist ivuxolimab in advanced cancers. Germline V gene sequence: CDR1 SEHNR, CDR2 FQNEAQ (reference sequence). This CDR3 has 15 amino acids. The V and J ends lost 5 bases and 2 bases respectively, with 15 bases between them. With respect to this clone: No antigen is known for it.

Study results and caveats: Clonal expansion from baseline to week 6 occurred in both CD4+ and CD8+ T cells. Researchers did not establish what antigens the expanded peripheral T cells target.

Repertoires were generated with immunoSEQ multiplex PCR, while TCRdb's copy carries only in-frame clones and drops some. The sample has roughly 30,000 clones, 85% to 90% seen once. V is TRBV7-9 and J is TRBJ1-1; D is unresolved. This specimen was CD4+ or CD8+ T cells sorted from blood, taken in a trial of the OX40 agonist ivuxolimab. This TCR came from an adult with an advanced solid tumor such as melanoma, head and neck, liver or kidney cancer. CDR3 loop: CASSRGGGTNTEAFF. The CDR3, as DNA: TGTGCCAGCAGCCGGGGAGGTGGCACCAACACTGAAGCTTTCTTT.